This is a list of T cell receptor beta chains from one sample in a study of blood T cell repertoires in COVID-19. Assay: immunoSEQ multiplex PCR; the TCRdb copy retains only in-frame clones and omits some. The sample lists under 250,000 clones, 80% to 90% occurring once. Sample: peripheral blood. These receptors all come from a woman aged 70 to 79 with acute or convalescent COVID-19. Both conserved end residues are part of each CDR3. The D gene is left open where the match is weak. A clone size is listed for some rows: how often the clone was seen (once, few, many), or a class if it is expanded.

NA	TRBJ1-5	TRBV19	NA	CASSDRRGWDNQPQHF	TGTGCCAGTAGTGATCGTAGGGGTTGGGACAATCAGCCCCAGCATTTT
NA	TRBJ1-2	TRBV7-9	TRBD1	CATQGQLSSNYGYTF	TGTGCCACCCAGGGACAGCTTTCTAGTAACTATGGCTACACCTTC
NA	TRBJ1-2	TRBV5-1	TRBD1	CASSFGTASYGYTF	TGCGCCAGCAGCTTTGGGACAGCATCCTATGGCTACACCTTC
NA	TRBJ1-1	TRBV6-5	NA	CASSSTGQAFF	TGTGCCAGCAGTTCAACAGGGCAAGCTTTCTTT
NA	TRBJ2-7	TRBV7-2	TRBD2	CASSLGRGGSYEQYF	TGTGCCAGCAGCTTAGGGCGGGGGGGGTCCTACGAGCAGTACTTC
once	TRBJ2-1	TRBV27	TRBD2	CASSLRNVFGTSGVKSYNEQFF	TGTGCCAGCAGTTTACGTAATGTTTTTGGGACTAGCGGGGTGAAATCCTACAATGAGCAGTTCTTC
NA	TRBJ1-1	TRBV6-2/TRBV6-3	NA	CASSYTGLVTEAFF	TGTGCCAGCAGTTATACAGGTTTGGTCACTGAAGCTTTCTTT
NA	TRBJ2-2	TRBV19	TRBD1	CASSGQVNTGELFF	TGTGCCAGTAGTGGACAGGTCAACACCGGGGAGCTGTTTTTT
NA	TRBJ2-7	TRBV4-2	TRBD1	CASSQDFGGQGISYEQYF	TGTGCCAGCAGCCAAGACTTCGGGGGACAGGGGATCTCCTACGAGCAGTACTTC
NA	TRBJ1-4	TRBV7-9	NA	CASSPGRVYEKLFF	TGTGCCAGCAGCCCCGGGAGGGTTTATGAAAAACTGTTTTTT
NA	TRBJ2-7	TRBV15	TRBD2	CATSRDIGGTAYEQYF	TGTGCCACCAGCAGAGATATCGGGGGGACCGCCTACGAGCAGTACTTC
NA	TRBJ1-2	TRBV5-6	TRBD1	CASSRRAGQGYGYTF	TGTGCCAGCAGTCGGCGGGCGGGACAGGGCTATGGCTACACCTTC
NA	TRBJ1-2	TRBV12-3/TRBV12-4	NA	CASSLTGSYGYTF	TGTGCCAGCAGTTTAACAGGATCGTATGGCTACACCTTC
NA	TRBJ2-7	TRBV7-2	NA	CASSLGDTPYEQYF	TGTGCCAGCAGCTTAGGGGACACTCCCTACGAGCAGTACTTC
NA	TRBJ1-4	TRBV28	NA	CASTFREKLFF	TGTGCCAGCACCTTCCGTGAAAAACTGTTTTTT
NA	TRBJ1-5	TRBV6-2/TRBV6-3	NA	CASSYSSGFNQPQHF	TGTGCCAGCAGCTACTCATCAGGGTTCAATCAGCCCCAGCATTTT
NA	TRBJ2-3	TRBV2	TRBD2	CASSPTLAGGPKDTQYF	TGTGCCAGCAGTCCTACATTAGCGGGGGGGCCGAAAGATACGCAGTATTTT
NA	TRBJ1-2	TRBV19	TRBD1	CASSIGPGTANYGYTF	TGTGCCAGTAGTATAGGCCCCGGGACAGCGAACTATGGCTACACCTTC
NA	TRBJ2-5	TRBV6-5	NA	CASRGSQETQYF	TGTGCCAGCAGGGGCAGCCAAGAGACCCAGTACTTC
once	TRBJ2-7	TRBV24-1	TRBD1	CATRPGQGIYEQYF	TGTGCCACCAGGCCGGGACAGGGAATCTACGAGCAGTACTTC
few	TRBJ1-3	TRBV6-6	TRBD1	CASMTGVAGNTIYF	TGTGCCAGCATGACAGGGGTGGCTGGAAACACCATATATTTT
NA	TRBJ2-2	TRBV7-2	TRBD2	CASRIWGGTGELFF	TGTGCCAGCAGAATTTGGGGGGGAACCGGGGAGCTGTTTTTT
once	TRBJ1-1	TRBV29-1	NA	CSVRREWGMNTEAFF	TGCAGCGTTAGACGGGAGTGGGGAATGAACACTGAAGCTTTCTTT
NA	TRBJ2-3	TRBV9	TRBD2	CASTLAGGADTQYF	TGTGCCAGCACTCTAGCGGGGGGGGCAGATACGCAGTATTTT
once	TRBJ1-4	TRBV18	NA	CASSPGPGVNEKLFF	TGTGCCAGCTCACCAGGGCCAGGGGTTAATGAAAAACTGTTTTTT
NA	TRBJ1-2	TRBV7-2	TRBD1	CASSTDRGLSGYTF	TGTGCCAGCAGCACGGACAGGGGTTTAAGTGGCTACACCTTC
NA	TRBJ2-5	TRBV6-6	TRBD2	CASSYPPGGVQETQYF	TGTGCCAGCAGTTACCCGCCTGGGGGGGTCCAAGAGACCCAGTACTTC
NA	TRBJ1-5	TRBV7-2	TRBD1	CASSLIGQVNQPQHF	TGTGCCAGCAGTCTTATCGGACAGGTGAATCAGCCCCAGCATTTT
NA	TRBJ1-4	TRBV5-1	TRBD1	CASSLFGTGVEKLFF	TGCGCCAGCAGCTTGTTTGGGACAGGGGTTGAAAAACTGTTTTTT
once	TRBJ1-5	TRBV4-1	NA	CASSQEGQTSNQPQHF	TGCGCCAGCAGCCAAGAAGGACAGACTAGCAATCAGCCCCAGCATTTT
once	TRBJ1-6	TRBV6-1	NA	CASSEGRGSPSPLHF	TGTGCCAGCAGTGAAGGGCGGGGAAGTCCTTCACCCCTCCACTTT
once	TRBJ1-6	TRBV6-5	NA	CASLTGGLSDSPLHF	TGTGCCAGCCTTACTGGGGGACTATCCGATTCACCCCTCCACTTT